This T cell receptor beta chain stems from a study of CD4+ T cells in melanoma. General study points: CD8+ T cell, macrophage and B cell function reportedly correlated with neoantigen-specific CD4+ T cells. Diverse differentiation states were reported for melanoma neoantigen-specific CD4+ T cells.

With 5 bases removed from V and 3 bases from J, the gap between germline ends came to 5 bases. Germline V gives CDR1 SSHAT, CDR2 FNYEAQ (reference sequence). CDR3 length: 13 residues. The assay was immunoSEQ multiplex PCR, and TCRdb's table has in-frame clones only and misses some. The sample lists about 10,000 clones, around 65% occurring once. On this clone itself: Its antigen is still unknown.

The chain is built from TRBV7-7 and TRBJ2-6; D is unclear. The sample taken for sequencing was cells from a culture (not recorded whether cultured in vitro). The clonotype comes from a human donor with melanoma. The CDR3 nucleotides read TGTGCCAGCAGCCCGTTTGGGGCCAACGTCCTGACTTTC. The encoded protein is CASSPFGANVLTF. The full variable domain, rest sourced from reference TRBV7-7 and TRBJ2-6, is GAGVSQSPRYKVTKRGQDVTLRCDPISSHATLYWYQQALGQGPEFLTYFNYEAQPDKSGLPSDRFSAERPEGSISTLTIQRTEQRDSAMYRCASSPFGANVLTFGAGSRLTVL.